Below, 5 T cell receptor beta chains from the same sample are listed, as sequenced in a study of OX40 agonist ivuxolimab in advanced cancers. Using immunoSEQ multiplex PCR, the repertoire was profiled, and TCRdb retains in-frame clones only, with some absent. The sample shows about 22,000 clones, about four fifths of them seen only once. This specimen was CD4+ or CD8+ T cells sorted from blood, taken in a trial of the OX40 agonist ivuxolimab. The origin of the receptors is an adult with an advanced solid tumor such as melanoma, head and neck, liver or kidney cancer.

The chain is built from TRBV6-5 and TRBJ2-6; 7 nucleotides match TRBD1. The V and J ends lost 7 bases and 2 bases, in that order; junction bases with no gene match: 5. CDR3 length: 15 amino acids. Germline V gene lookup returns CDR1 MNHEY and CDR2 SVGAGI. CDR3: CASTQGITGANVLTF. Written as DNA, the CDR3 is TGTGCCAGCACACAGGGGATAACTGGGGCCAACGTCCTGACTTTC.

This rearrangement joins TRBV14 to TRBJ2-7, with D unresolved. Per the germline V gene, CDR1 is SGHDN and CDR2 is FVKESK. Deletions cut 0 bases from V and 3 bases from J, with 9 bases between. The CDR3 sequence is 14 residues long. CDR3 coding DNA: TGTGCCAGCAGCCAAGATTTGGGCAGCTACGAGCAGTACTTC. Amino acids: CASSQDLGSYEQYF.

This chain uses TRBV18 with TRBJ1-1; D unclear. CDR3 length: 15 residues. Germline CDR1 and CDR2: KGHSH and LQKENI. V lost 3 bases and J lost 5, with 16 bases in between. Here the CDR3 reads CASSPSNGRGTEAFF. CDR3 in DNA: TGTGCCAGCTCACCTTCTAATGGCCGCGGAACTGAAGCTTTCTTT.

The chain recombines TRBV29-1 with TRBJ1-5; TRBD1 is a possible D gene (6 bases). Germline lookup yields CDR1 SQVTM and CDR2 ANQGSEA. V was shortened by 7 bases and J by 4 bases, with 14 bases between the two germline ends. There are 13 residues in the CDR3. The CDR3 region is CSAFLGANQPQHF. The CDR3 nucleotides read TGCAGCGCCTTTTTGGGGGCTAATCAGCCCCAGCATTTT.

This clone has more than one count but fewer than ten. This sequence joins TRBV7-9 and TRBJ2-2, with 9 bases identical to TRBD1. J was trimmed by 5 bases and V by 4 bases; bases with no gene match: 8. This CDR3 region has 16 residues. Germline values: CDR1 SEHNR, CDR2 FQNEAQ (reference sequence). CDR3 bases: TGTGCCAGCAGCTCCAGACAGGGGGTTGGAACCGGGGAGCTGTTTTTT. This gives the protein CASSSRQGVGTGELFF.